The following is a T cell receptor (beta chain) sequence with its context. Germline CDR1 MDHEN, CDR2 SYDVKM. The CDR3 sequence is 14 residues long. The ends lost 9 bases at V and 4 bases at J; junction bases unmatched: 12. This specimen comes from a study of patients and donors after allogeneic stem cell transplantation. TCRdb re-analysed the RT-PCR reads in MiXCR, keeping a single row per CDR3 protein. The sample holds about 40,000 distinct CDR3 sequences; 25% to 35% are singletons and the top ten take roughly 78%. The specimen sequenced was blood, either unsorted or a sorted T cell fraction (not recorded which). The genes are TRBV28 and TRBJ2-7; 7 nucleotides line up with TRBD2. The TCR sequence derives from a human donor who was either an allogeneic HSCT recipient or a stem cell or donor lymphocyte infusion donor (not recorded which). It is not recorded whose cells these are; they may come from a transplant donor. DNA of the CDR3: TGTGCCAGTTACCGGGGGGACTCCTTGTACGAGCAGTACTTC. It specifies CASYRGDSLYEQYF. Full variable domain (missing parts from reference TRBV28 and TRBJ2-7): DVKVTQSSRYLVKRTGEKVFLECVQDMDHENMFWYRQDPGLGLRLIYFSYDVKMKEKGDIPEGYSVSREKKERFSLILESASTNQTSMYLCASYRGDSLYEQYFGPGTRLTVT.